One and the same sample provided the 25 T cell receptor beta chains below, sequenced in a study of blood T cell repertoires in COVID-19. Generated by immunoSEQ multiplex PCR, the TCRdb table keeps only in-frame clones and is missing some. Here the sample spans approximately 150,000 clones, 86% being singletons. The sequenced sample consisted of peripheral blood. The receptors come from a woman aged 70-85 years with acute or convalescent COVID-19.

The chain is built from TRBV4-2 and TRBJ1-2; 9 nucleotides align to TRBD1. This CDR3 has 16 residues. After removal of 0 bases from V and 4 bases from J, the junction contained 6 bases not matched to a gene. Germline CDR1 is LGHNA and CDR2 is YNFKEQ. The CDR3 here is CASSQERGDRAYGYTF. CDR3 DNA: TGTGCCAGCAGCCAAGAAAGGGGGGACAGGGCCTATGGCTACACCTTC.

The chain combines TRBV1 with TRBJ2-7; the table's TRBD1 call for D was not verified on the DNA. TRBV1 is marked as a pseudogene. The CDR3 has 13 amino acids. The CDR3 reads CTSSQDGDRGTYF. Here the CDR3 DNA reads TGCACCAGCAGCCAAGATGGGGACAGGGGTACGTACTTC.

The rearrangement links TRBV7-2 to TRBJ2-7; TRBD1 matches at 9 bases. There are 18 residues in the CDR3. Germline values: CDR1 SGHTA, CDR2 FQGNSA. With 5 bases clipped from V and 0 bases from J, the junction kept 14 bases outside the gene matches. This CDR3 is CASSTRGGQGMPSYEQYF. The CDR3 region has the DNA TGTGCCAGCAGCACCAGAGGGGGACAGGGTATGCCCTCCTACGAGCAGTACTTC.

The chain carries TRBV28 and TRBJ1-2, with TRBD1 identical over 9 bases. This CDR3 region has 17 residues. Germline CDR1 and CDR2: MDHEN and SYDVKM. Losses at the gene ends were 3 bases for V and 1 base for J; bases not matched to a gene: 9. This CDR3 reads CASSFGSGQGFNYGYTF. CDR3 DNA sequence: TGTGCCAGCAGTTTTGGATCCGGACAGGGGTTTAACTATGGCTACACCTTC.

This clone was observed a few times. The chain couples TRBV6-1 to TRBJ2-2; 10 bases are shared with TRBD1. The CDR3 runs 15 residues. The germline V gene has CDR1 MNHNS and CDR2 SASEGT. Losses at the gene ends were 3 bases for V and 7 bases for J; bases not matched to a gene: 5. DNA for the CDR3: TGTGCCAGCAGTGAGGGACAGGGGTTTATCGGGGAGCTGTTTTTT. Its translation: CASSEGQGFIGELFF.

This chain connects TRBV7-9 to TRBJ1-2, with D unresolved. Germline V gene sequence: CDR1 SEHNR, CDR2 FQNEAQ (reference sequence). The V and J ends lost 3 bases and 1 base respectively, with 9 bases between them. This CDR3 has 14 residues. Here the CDR3 reads CASSFQINNYGYTF. The CDR3 DNA is TGTGCCAGCAGCTTCCAGATTAATAACTATGGCTACACCTTC. Drawing the rest from reference TRBV7-9 and TRBJ1-2, the complete variable domain is DTGVSQNPRHKITKRGQNVTFRCDPISEHNRLYWYRQTLGQGPEFLTYFQNEAQLEKSRLLSDRFSAERPKGSFSTLEIQRTEQGDSAMYLCASSFQINNYGYTFGSGTRLTVV.

The gene calls are TRBV23-1 and TRBJ2-3; 9 bases are a match to TRBD1. TRBV23-1 is given ORF status, its function remaining uncertain. The V and J ends lost 8 bases and 2 bases, in that order; junction bases with no gene match: 11. This CDR3 comprises 16 residues. The CDR3 region is CASAGGTGKPTDTQYF. The CDR3 nucleotides read TGCGCCAGCGCCGGTGGGACAGGGAAGCCCACAGATACGCAGTATTTT.

The genes are TRBV2 and TRBJ1-1, with D perhaps matching TRBD1 (5 bases). Trimming removed 5 bases from V and 6 bases from J, with 19 bases in between. This CDR3 has 15 residues. Germline CDR1 and CDR2: SNHLY and FYNNEI. This CDR3 is CASSPLTDARSEAFF. Written as DNA, the CDR3 is TGTGCCAGCAGTCCCCTGACAGACGCGAGGTCTGAAGCTTTCTTT.

This rearrangement joins TRBV30 to TRBJ1-4, with 8 bases fitting TRBD1. Germline V CDR1 and CDR2: GTSNPN, SVGIG (reference sequence). Trimming removed 0 bases from V and 4 bases from J; junction bases left unmatched: 10. This CDR3 has 17 amino acids. CDR3 DNA: TGTGCCTGGAGTGTACTCGGCAGGGGGCATCTTAATGAAAAACTGTTTTTT. Amino acids: CAWSVLGRGHLNEKLFF.

The chain couples TRBV9 to TRBJ2-7, with TRBD1 identical over 9 bases. This CDR3 is built from 14 residues. From germline, CDR1 is SGDLS and CDR2 YYNGEE. V gave up 3 bases and J gave up 5 bases; unmatched junction bases: 6. CDR3 sequence reads: CASSAGDRVHEQYF. CDR3 nucleotide sequence: TGTGCCAGCAGCGCGGGGGACAGGGTCCACGAGCAGTACTTC.

This chain joins TRBV29-1 and TRBJ2-3; TRBD2 aligns across 11 bases. The germline CDR1 and CDR2 sequences are SQVTM and ANQGSEA. The length of the CDR3 is 15 residues. V gave up 7 bases and J gave up 6 bases; unmatched junction bases: 12. The CDR3 bases are TGCAGCGGGTCCTATAGCGGGAGGGCCCTGGATACGCAGTATTTT. Amino acids: CSGSYSGRALDTQYF.

The J gene is TRBJ2-1, the V gene TRBV4-3, with 7 bases matching TRBD2. V trimming: 0 bases; J trimming: 11 bases; junction bases outside the gene matches: 7. The germline V gene has CDR1 LGHNA and CDR2 YSLEER. This CDR3 comprises 14 residues. The DNA of the CDR3 is TGCGCCAGCAGCCAAGATGGGGGGGGAGGGAAGCAGTTCTTC. This translates into CASSQDGGGGKQFF.

The chain couples TRBV27 to TRBJ2-1; 12 bases align to TRBD2. Germline V gene sequence: CDR1 MNHEY, CDR2 SMNVEV (reference sequence). The trim removed 5 bases at V and 4 bases at J, leaving 3 bases unmatched. CDR3 length: 15 residues. CDR3 DNA: TGTGCCAGCAGTAGGCTAGCGGGAGGGTACAATGAGCAGTTCTTC. Encoded protein: CASSRLAGGYNEQFF.

The J gene is TRBJ1-1, the V gene TRBV5-8; no firm D call. The ends were cut back, 4 bases at V and 0 bases at J, with 7 bases in the middle. The CDR3 is made up of 13 amino acids. The germline CDR1 and CDR2 sequences are SGHTS and YDEGEE. DNA of the CDR3: TGTGCCAGCAGCATCGTTTTGAACACTGAAGCTTTCTTT. Protein sequence: CASSIVLNTEAFF.

The chain is built from TRBV5-6 and TRBJ2-5; the D is unclear. The germline V gene has CDR1 SGHDT and CDR2 YYEEEE. This CDR3 is built from 15 residues. The germline V and J ends were trimmed by 0 bases and 4 bases, with 13 bases remaining between them. The CDR3 loop reads CASSLALRIRETQYF. CDR3 DNA: TGTGCCAGCAGCTTGGCCCTGAGGATTCGAGAGACCCAGTACTTC.

This clone has only one observation. The chain uses TRBV10-3 and TRBJ1-5, with D perhaps TRBD1 (6 bases). Germline V gives CDR1 ENHRY, CDR2 SYGVKD. The CDR3 covers 12 residues. V was pared by 3 bases and J by 9 bases, with 9 bases between. This chain's CDR3 is CAISDTGRPQHF. The CDR3 DNA reads as TGTGCCATCAGTGACACAGGGCGGCCCCAGCATTTT.

The chain joins TRBV10-3 to TRBJ1-5; TRBD1 aligns across 7 bases. From germline, CDR1 is ENHRY and CDR2 SYGVKD. The CDR3 spans 13 residues. The V segment lost 10 bases and the J segment 0 bases; nucleotides outside the gene matches: 3. This chain's CDR3 is CATGGDSNQPQHF. CDR3 in DNA: TGTGCCACAGGGGGTGATAGCAATCAGCCCCAGCATTTT.

The chain recombines TRBV11-3 with TRBJ2-7; D ambiguous. CDR3 length equals 11 residues. Germline V gene data show CDR1 as SGHNT and CDR2 as YENEEA. V dropped 1 base and J dropped 5 bases, with 3 bases sitting between them. CDR3: CASSLVDEQYF. The CDR3 DNA is TGTGCCAGCAGCTTAGTAGACGAGCAGTACTTC. The full variable domain, in which reference TRBV11-3 and TRBJ2-7 provide the parts outside the CDR3, is EAGVVQSPRYKIIEKKQPVAFWCNPISGHNTLYWYLQNLGQGPELLIRYENEEAVDDSQLPKDRFSAERLKGVDSTLKIQPAELGDSAVYLCASSLVDEQYFGPGTRLTVT.

This clone was detected only once. The V gene is TRBV9, the J gene TRBJ1-1; 7 positions match TRBD1. V dropped 3 bases and J dropped 8; count of bases not matched to a gene: 7. The CDR3 spans 13 residues. CDR1 is SGDLS and CDR2 is YYNGEE in the germline V gene. The CDR3 reads CASSAYSGGEAFF. The CDR3 coding sequence is TGTGCCAGCAGCGCCTACTCAGGGGGGGAAGCTTTCTTT.

V is TRBV5-1 and J is TRBJ2-3, with 13 positions matching TRBD2. In germline, CDR1 is SGHRS, CDR2 YFSETQ. This CDR3 spans 16 amino acids. Trimming at V came to 4 bases and at J to 2 bases, leaving 4 bases not matched to a gene. CDR3 nucleotides: TGCGCCAGCAGCCAGGGACTAGCGGGAAACACAGATACGCAGTATTTT. Translating it yields CASSQGLAGNTDTQYF. The variable domain in full, with the rest retrieved from reference TRBV5-1 and TRBJ2-3, is KAGVTQTPRYLIKTRGQQVTLSCSPISGHRSVSWYQQTPGQGLQFLFEYFSETQRNKGNFPGRFSGRQFSNSRSEMNVSTLELGDSALYLCASSQGLAGNTDTQYFGPGTRLTVL.

This rearrangement joins TRBV7-2 to TRBJ1-5; the D gene is possibly TRBD1 (6 bases). CDR1 is SGHTA, CDR2 FQGNSA, per germline. The CDR3 totals 17 residues. V lost 3 bases, J lost 2 bases, and 17 bases lay in between. CDR3 protein: CASSFTGNSLGNQPQHF. As DNA, the CDR3 is TGTGCCAGCAGCTTTACAGGGAATTCGCTAGGCAATCAGCCCCAGCATTTT.

The chain couples TRBV28 to TRBJ1-2, with D perhaps TRBD1 (5 bases). The CDR3 is 13 amino acids. V lost 2 bases, J lost 7 bases, and 11 bases lay in between. The V gene's germline CDR1 is MDHEN and CDR2 SYDVKM. CDR3 in DNA: TGTGCCAGCAGTTTAGGAGGGGCTGGTGGCTACACCTTC. It codes for CASSLGGAGGYTF.

The gene calls are TRBV18 and TRBJ1-2; 7 nucleotides align to TRBD1. Germline assignment: CDR1 KGHSH and CDR2 LQKENI. J gave up 5 bases and V 3 bases, and 9 bases lay outside the gene matches. The CDR3 consists of 15 residues. The DNA for the CDR3 is TGTGCCAGCTCACCTAGGGACAGCCTGCCTTATGGCTACACCTTC. This encodes CASSPRDSLPYGYTF.

The chain recombines TRBV5-8 with TRBJ1-5; D may be TRBD1 (6 bases). The CDR3 loop spans 15 amino acids. Trimming took off 3 bases at V and 0 bases at J, with 10 bases between the two ends. Germline-derived CDR1 and CDR2 are SGHTS and YDEGEE. The CDR3, as DNA: TGTGCCAGCAGCTCCGGGACACTTAGCAATCAGCCCCAGCATTTT. This encodes CASSSGTLSNQPQHF.

The V and J genes are TRBV19 and TRBJ1-2; D possibly corresponds to TRBD1 (6 bases). CDR3 size: 13 residues. Per germline, CDR1 LNHDA and CDR2 SQIVND (reference sequence). Between the trimmed V and J ends, which lost 1 base and 3 bases, there was a span of 6 bases. In DNA, the CDR3 is TGTGCCAGTAGTATAGCAGGGGACTATGGCTACACCTTC. This gives the protein CASSIAGDYGYTF.